The sequence of this TCR beta chain was determined in a study of cytomegalovirus exposure and HLA in healthy donors (dated by TCRdb to 2016 to 2017). The study in broad terms: An earlier analysis of approximately 590 of the donors reported 250 to 300 Gb of sequence data and about 100 million unique TCR beta sequences from about 179 million T cells. Typing coverage differed by locus: A, B, C, DRB1 and DQB1 were typed in roughly 620-630 donors, DQA1 in roughly 510, DPA1 in over 600, and DPB1 in approximately 450. Four or five DR-DQ haplotypes were treated as single units for association and clustering because of strong linkage in the cohort. Rather than drawing on any new phenotypic data, the later analysis identified candidate immune exposures from TCR beta sequences and the way those sequences occurred across donors. An earlier analysis of around 640 of the donors used high-throughput TCR beta sequencing to judge whether each TCR beta V gene segment behaved as functional or pseudogenic. Across roughly 420 genotyped donors of the cohort, an average of about 240,000 unique TCR beta nucleotide sequences per donor were sequenced, and roughly 18% of those sequences were non-productive. To predict cytomegalovirus infection status, the study combined high-throughput TCR immunosequencing, statistical association of individual TCRs with disease status, and machine learning. A later analysis re-examined previously published TCR beta repertoires from over 500 donors and added high-resolution HLA genotyping to investigate patterns of TCR occurrence. The study used immunosequencing to profile the T cell repertoires of 666 subjects and linked those repertoires to cytomegalovirus serostatus. A later genetic analysis took genome-wide SNP genotypes for about 55% of the 666 donors and used that subset as a discovery cohort. HLA typing included class I and class II loci at four-digit resolution. A separate validation cohort of about 110 different subjects was used in addition to the 666-subject first cohort. About 280 gigabases of sequencing data and approximately 85 million unique TCR sequences were included in an early release covering 500 to 750 HLA-typed donors. Donor age, sex, ethnicity and CMV serostatus were compiled together with the repertoire data. The aim of the study was to test whether cataloging public T cell receptors could identify signatures of past pathogen exposure. All discovery cohort repertoires had been generated using a single sequencing platform. Of the roughly 400 genotyped donors, about 80% fell in the genetic ancestry cluster associated with self-reported Caucasian donors. What the study reported, not specific to this receptor: Because counts were too low, seventeen rarely observed V segments, including chromosome 9 orphons, were left out of the earlier analysis of over 550 of the donors. Correlated functional status among segregating V segments might reflect linkage disequilibrium, but an unknown experimental factor could not be ruled out. The classifier was reported to diagnose cytomegalovirus status with high specificity and sensitivity in both the original cohort and the validation cohort. A further reported finding was that TCR beta sequences accurately predicted the HLA-A and HLA-B alleles for most subjects in the first cohort. While some public TCRs were present in many individuals, most TCR sequences turned up only very rarely across donors. This cohort had only TCR beta chains sequenced, and the lack of alpha or paired-chain data limited which features could be detected. A later analysis found that TCR association rates varied across HLA loci, with DRB1 alleles showing the most associated TCRs and HLA-C alleles the fewest. A later genetic analysis reported fewer N-insertions in productive TCRs among donors in an Asian-associated ancestry cluster than the approximately 670-donor mean. A cluster of highly shared sequence variants was judged likely to represent a technical artifact of the sequencing pipeline. In a later analysis, HLA-associated TCR beta chains were found to be more clonally expanded and to have lower generation probabilities than equally common non-associated chains. According to a later analysis, parvovirus B19, influenza, CMV and Epstein-Barr virus appeared linked to several top co-occurrence clusters. Roughly uniform sequencing depth across donors was assumed in presence/absence analyses, although this assumption may not hold. The authors suggested that the approach could potentially be generalized to other disease states and immunological phenotypes. Because HLA typing was missing for some donors at each locus, association tests included only the typed subset. A later genetic analysis associated a missense DCLRE1C variant with V-gene and J-gene trimming of TCR beta chains, and an independent cohort replicated the association. A total of 150 to 200 TCR beta chains were listed by the study as associated with cytomegalovirus. In vitro tests confirmed that a few of the cytomegalovirus-associated TCR beta chains recognize cytomegalovirus antigens. A later analysis found that most CMV-associated TCR beta chains appeared HLA-restricted, with HLA associations seemingly driven largely by CMV exposure. The only immune exposure information available for the cohort was CMV serostatus. Assigning TCR associations to individual alleles was difficult when HLA alleles, especially DR and DQ, strongly co-occurred. Specific HLA alleles were associated with 16,951 TCR beta sequences at a false discovery rate of 0.05 in a later analysis. Broadly in line with IMGT annotations, most TCR beta V segments showed up in productive rearrangements about 87% or about 30% of the time in an earlier analysis of 587 of the donors.

Libraries were prepared through the immunoSEQ multiplex PCR assay. For the multiplex PCR, a mixture combining 60 forward primers for TCR Vbeta segments and 13 reverse primers for TCR Jbeta segments was used. The CDR3 region of rearranged TCR beta genes was amplified from genomic DNA with a multiplex PCR assay. On the Illumina HiSeq System, the amplified TCR beta libraries were sequenced as 87-base-pair reads. Turning to the authors' computational methods: In a later analysis, tens of millions of unique TCR beta chains were counted across the approximately 670 repertoires, and around 10 million of these chains were shared by at least two donors. To remove PCR and sequencing errors, raw reads were error-corrected and collapsed into unique sequences using a nearest-neighbor algorithm that merged closely related sequences. To assign V, D and J gene segments, CDR3 sequences were aligned to IMGT reference sequences. For a sequence to be retained, a match of at least six nucleotides to both a V gene segment and a J gene segment was required. Rearrangements were classified as productive when the CDR3 lacked stop codons and remained in frame with V and J, and all other rearrangements were classified as non-productive. CDR3 was defined according to IMGT convention as the region running from the second conserved V-encoded cysteine to the conserved J-encoded phenylalanine. The earlier analysis of approximately 590 of the donors excluded any sequence lacking an unambiguous match to a single V gene segment. In an earlier analysis of some 590 of the donors, a V segment was called functional when productive rearrangements were above 56.7%, and segregating when the standard deviation between donors exceeded 5%. A statistical classification framework was built for diagnosing cytomegalovirus status from the catalog of TCR beta chain sequences. A later analysis assigned V and J genes by comparing TCR nucleotide sequences with IMGT/GENE-DB human TR gene sequences. In a later analysis, CDR3 sequences and most-parsimonious VDJ recombination scenarios were assigned using the TCRdist pipeline. A later analysis defined each TCR beta chain by its CDR3 amino acid sequence plus V-gene family, and excluded reads lacking a unique V-gene family. As a way to deal with suspected cross-contamination and a sequencing artifact, a later analysis dropped approximately 590 nucleotide sequences that were highly shared and had low generation probability. A later analysis calculated a clonal expansion index for each public chain from normalized within-repertoire ranks of inferred template counts. In a later analysis, generation probabilities were computed with a VDJ recombination model fitted to out-of-frame rearrangements, and the resulting probabilities were checked against IGoR. In a later analysis, hypergeometric tests were used to score TCR-TCR, TCR-HLA and TCR-CMV co-occurrence, with a repertoire-size bias correction applied to TCR pairs. To estimate false discovery rates, a later analysis permuted the HLA or CMV assignments 20 times. In a later analysis, co-occurring TCRs were grouped using DBSCAN, and TCRdist sequence similarity was added for clustering within HLA-allele-positive subsets. Repertoires with fewer than 30,000 or more than 120,000 public chains were left out of co-occurrence clustering, as were five repertoires with anomalous nucleotide sharing. TCRdb stores this immuneACCESS table with in-frame sequences only. Part of the clones is absent; in the studies checked, under half of the shortfall reflects unresolved V genes, and no reason is known for the rest. V and J calls and clone size are as listed in that table; D and trimming were resolved from the DNA. Within this sample are fewer than 200,000 clones, with about 81% of them counted one time only. The ten largest clones capture under 2.5% of the sample.

Comments on this clone: Its binding antigen is unknown. No much larger clonotype is one base removed from it; base qualities were not supplied.

The cohort consisted of 600 or so healthy bone marrow donors. At the time of sampling, all cohort members were nominally healthy, though unrecorded immune exposures were likely present. The donor tested CMV seronegative, placing the donor among the 352 seronegative members of the cohort. Every donor gave a peripheral blood sample, and the peripheral blood mononuclear cells from that sample were used for TCR beta sequencing. The Qiagen DNeasy Blood Extraction Kit was used to extract genomic DNA from the blood cell samples. The sample was PBMCs. The receptor was derived from a young woman in good health and CMV-seronegative.

The CDR3 protein sequence reads: CASSRGTGVYEQYF. The nucleotide sequence is given as TGTGCCAGCAGTCGAGGGACAGGGGTTTACGAGCAGTACTTC. The chain joins TRBV25-1 to TRBJ2-7; TRBD1 matches 10 bases in the middle. The CDR3 holds 14 amino acids from the cysteine to the phenylalanine. Only the CDR3 DNA stays, 42 bases, in frame from base 1. After removal of 5 bases from V and 4 bases from J, the junction retains 5 bases not matched to a gene. Sequences MGHDK (CDR1) and SYGVNS (CDR2) are obtained from the germline V gene.